The next 31 T cell receptor beta chains were all read from a single sample in a study of blood T cell repertoires in COVID-19 (dated by TCRdb to 2020 to 2021). Receptor libraries were prepared by the immunoSEQ multiplex PCR assay. Entries here come from immuneACCESS through TCRdb and include only in-frame sequences with V and J called. Some clones fail to appear in such tables; in the studies checked, an unresolved V gene covers under half of the shortfall, and the cause of the remainder is unknown. The sample table shows approximately 180,000 clones, and 88% are seen once. Clones ranked in the top ten supply 4% to 5% of the sample. Sequences were obtained from peripheral blood. Source of these receptors: a human donor in a cohort sampled during active COVID-19.

V and J are TRBV5-1 and TRBJ1-6; the match to TRBD1 covers 9 bases. This CDR3 is 17 amino acids long. In germline, CDR1 is SGHRS, CDR2 YFSETQ. The junction had 14 bases not matched to a gene; V was cut back by 4 bases and J by 9 bases. This chain's CDR3 is CASSTGTGQTRGSPLHF. The CDR3 coding sequence is TGCGCCAGCAGCACCGGGACAGGGCAAACTAGGGGTTCACCCCTCCACTTT.

The chain combines TRBV15 with TRBJ2-7; no definite D call. V lost 0 bases and J lost 8, with 8 bases in between. CDR3 length: 12 residues. CDR1 and CDR2 (germline): LNHNV, YYDKDF (reference sequence). Here the CDR3 DNA reads TGTGCCACCAGCAGAGATATCGAGCAGCAGTACTTC. Its protein product is CATSRDIEQQYF.

The rearrangement joins TRBV7-6 to TRBJ1-1, with 10 bases identical to TRBD1. Trimming took 1 base from V and 6 from J; bases not matched to a gene: 5. The CDR3 consists of 15 residues. Germline CDR1 SGHVS, CDR2 FNYEAQ. The CDR3 sequence is CASSLGQGALSEAFF. CDR3 DNA: TGTGCCAGCAGCTTAGGACAGGGGGCTTTATCTGAAGCTTTCTTT. Using reference TRBV7-6 and TRBJ1-1 for the parts outside the CDR3, the full variable domain is GAGVSQSPRYKVTKRGQDVALRCDPISGHVSLYWYRQALGQGPEFLTYFNYEAQQDKSGLPNDRFSAERPEGSISTLTIQRTEQRDSAMYRCASSLGQGALSEAFFGQGTRLTVV.

This rearrangement joins TRBV7-2 to TRBJ2-7; 16 nucleotides agree with TRBD2. CDR1 is SGHTA, CDR2 FQGNSA, per germline. V dropped 0 bases and J dropped 4; count of bases not matched to a gene: 15. CDR3 length: 21 residues. The CDR3 region is CASSLASTGTSGGAIRYEQYF. The CDR3 DNA sequence: TGTGCCAGCAGCTTAGCTTCTACCGGGACTAGCGGGGGGGCGATTAGATACGAGCAGTACTTC.

This clone occurred once. CDR3 amino acids: CASSGTEPISYNEQFF. CDR3 nucleotides: TGTGCCAGCAGTGGCACGGAGCCGATCTCCTACAATGAGCAGTTCTTC. The chain uses TRBV25-1 and TRBJ2-1; the D is unclear. CDR3 size: 16 residues. CDR1 MGHDK and CDR2 SYGVNS come from the germline V gene. V was shortened by 4 bases and J by 0 bases, with 13 bases between the two germline ends.

The rearrangement joins TRBV5-3 to TRBJ1-2; perhaps TRBD1 as D (5 bases). TRBV5-3 is noted as an ORF with a role that remains uncertain. The CDR3 has 14 amino acids. Trimming shortened V by 1 base and J by 4 bases, and 11 bases separated the two germline ends. The CDR3 sequence is CARSLFPGPYGYTF. The CDR3 DNA reads TGTGCCAGAAGCTTGTTCCCAGGGCCCTATGGCTACACCTTC.

This chain connects TRBV4-3 to TRBJ2-3; D gene unclear. Trimming left V 1 base short and J 0 bases short, with 8 bases between. The CDR3 has 15 residues. Germline CDR1 reads LGHNA; CDR2 reads YSLEER. The CDR3 region has the DNA TGCGCCAGCAGCCAAGGACAACCTAGCACAGATACGCAGTATTTT. Its translation is CASSQGQPSTDTQYF.

CDR3 nucleotide sequence: TGTGCCAGTACCCCTCCGGGACTACGCACAGATACGCAGTATTTT. It specifies CASTPPGLRTDTQYF. This chain uses TRBV19 with TRBJ2-3; 7 bases are shared with TRBD2. The CDR3 runs to 15 residues. From germline, CDR1 is LNHDA and CDR2 SQIVND (reference sequence). The junction had 8 bases not matched to a gene; V was cut back by 7 bases and J by 1 base.

This chain uses TRBV5-4 with TRBJ2-7; D is uncertain. Per germline, CDR1 SGHNT and CDR2 YYREEE (reference sequence). The CDR3 is 12 amino acids. The germline V and J ends were trimmed by 4 bases and 4 bases, with 9 bases remaining between them. The CDR3 DNA reads TGTGCCAGCAGCGTAATCGGGTACGAGCAGTACTTC. The encoded protein is CASSVIGYEQYF.

The rearrangement links TRBV11-2 to TRBJ2-5; 8 positions agree with TRBD2. In germline, CDR1 is SGHAT, CDR2 FQNNGV. There are 15 residues in the CDR3. With V trimmed by 2 bases and J by 5 bases, 7 bases remained unmatched. CDR3 protein: CASSLMSGRGETQYF. The CDR3 DNA reads as TGTGCCAGCAGCTTAATGAGCGGGAGAGGGGAGACCCAGTACTTC.

The chain employs TRBV10-1 and TRBJ1-4; 8 bases match TRBD1. With 0 bases clipped from V and 13 bases from J, the junction kept 4 bases outside the gene matches. The CDR3 runs to 13 residues. CDR1 is WNHNN and CDR2 is SYGVQD in the germline V gene (reference sequence). Here the CDR3 reads CASSESTRGRLFF. CDR3 DNA: TGCGCCAGCAGTGAGTCGACCAGGGGGCGACTGTTTTTT.

CDR3 nucleotide sequence: TGCGCCAGCAGCCCGGAGGGTAGCGGGGGGGCCAGAGAGACCCAGTACTTC. Encoded protein: CASSPEGSGGARETQYF. V gene TRBV5-1 combines with J gene TRBJ2-5, with 11 nucleotides matching TRBD2. The V and J ends lost 4 bases and 4 bases, in that order; junction bases with no gene match: 12. Germline V gene sequence: CDR1 SGHRS, CDR2 YFSETQ. The CDR3 runs 17 residues.

This clone was seen only once. The chain links TRBV12-5 to TRBJ2-1; 10 nucleotides match TRBD1. The germline gives CDR1 LGHNT, CDR2 FRNRAP. Trimming cost V 9 bases and J 3 bases; bases outside gene matches: 5. There are 14 residues in the CDR3. As DNA, the CDR3 is TGTGCTAGCATGGGACAGGGGTTCTACAATGAGCAGTTCTTC. Encoded protein: CASMGQGFYNEQFF.

The V gene is TRBV5-1, the J gene TRBJ2-2; 14 positions agree with TRBD2. The CDR3 has 18 amino acids. Germline CDR1 and CDR2: SGHRS and YFSETQ. Germline trimming cut 4 bases from V and 4 bases from J; bases unmatched to any gene: 9. CDR3 sequence: CASSPRTSGRTSTGELFF. The CDR3 DNA sequence: TGCGCCAGCAGCCCGAGGACTAGCGGGAGGACTTCCACCGGGGAGCTGTTTTTT.

The chain links TRBV29-1 to TRBJ2-1; the match to TRBD2 covers 7 bases. Germline V gene data show CDR1 as SQVTM and CDR2 as ANQGSEA. This CDR3 is built from 14 residues. J was trimmed by 3 bases and V by 4 bases; bases with no gene match: 6. CDR3 nucleotide sequence: TGCAGCGTTGCGGGCGGGAGAGGCTACAATGAGCAGTTCTTC. It translates to CSVAGGRGYNEQFF.

This chain connects TRBV2 to TRBJ1-5; D is unresolved. The CDR3 has 15 residues. The germline CDR1 and CDR2 sequences are SNHLY and FYNNEI. V shed 3 bases and J shed 2 bases, with 11 bases lying between them. CDR3 DNA sequence: TGTGCCAGCAGTGAGAGGGATCGGGGCAATCAGCCCCAGCATTTT. It specifies CASSERDRGNQPQHF.

The V gene is TRBV5-6, the J gene TRBJ2-3; 9 bases map to TRBD2. Germline-derived CDR1 and CDR2 are SGHDT and YYEEEE. V was pared by 4 bases and J by 1 base, with 13 bases of the junction left unmatched. There are 18 residues in the CDR3. CDR3 amino acids: CASSKLGGRVWGTDTQYF. The CDR3 DNA sequence: TGTGCCAGCAGCAAGCTTGGCGGGAGGGTTTGGGGCACAGATACGCAGTATTTT.

CDR3 sequence: CASSQDLRNSPLHF. DNA for the CDR3: TGTGCCAGCAGCCAAGACTTGCGGAATTCACCCCTCCACTTT. The chain employs TRBV3-1 (or the pseudogene TRBV3-2) and TRBJ1-6; D is unresolved. The CDR3 sequence is 14 residues long. CDR1 LGHDT and CDR2 YNNKEL come from the germline V gene (reference sequence). The V and J ends lost 0 bases and 7 bases respectively, with 7 bases between them.

This clone was counted once. J is TRBJ2-1 and V is TRBV5-4; TRBD2 matches at 13 bases. Germline CDR1 and CDR2: SGHNT and YYREEE (reference sequence). The CDR3 covers 15 residues. Germline trimming cut 4 bases from V and 10 bases from J; bases unmatched to any gene: 8. CDR3 bases: TGTGCCAGCAGCGTTACTAGCGGGAGGGGGCAGGAGCAGTTCTTC. Translating it yields CASSVTSGRGQEQFF.

CDR3 in amino acids: CATKGTGAGQPQHF. CDR3 nucleotides: TGTGCCACTAAGGGGACAGGGGCAGGGCAGCCCCAGCATTTT. V and J are TRBV2 and TRBJ1-5; 10 bases are shared with TRBD1. The V gene's germline CDR1 is SNHLY and CDR2 FYNNEI. The CDR3 is made up of 14 amino acids. V lost 10 bases and J lost 7; bases outside the gene matches: 10.

The chain links TRBV29-1 to TRBJ2-4, with a tentative D call TRBD1 (5 bases). This CDR3 comprises 13 residues. Germline CDR1 SQVTM, CDR2 ANQGSEA. Trimming stripped 3 bases from V and 3 bases from J, with 9 bases between. As DNA, the CDR3 is TGCAGCGTTGAGGGCAGGGACAAAAACATTCAGTACTTC. As protein: CSVEGRDKNIQYF.

This chain joins TRBV18 and TRBJ2-5, with TRBD1 identical over 8 bases. Per germline, CDR1 KGHSH and CDR2 LQKENI. V lost 3 bases, J lost 2 bases, and 8 bases stayed unmatched. This CDR3 spans 16 amino acids. The CDR3 DNA sequence: TGTGCCAGCTCACCGGACAGGGTGAGGTTACAAGAGACCCAGTACTTC. Translated, it gives CASSPDRVRLQETQYF.

V gene TRBV19 combines with J gene TRBJ2-1; 9 nucleotides match TRBD2. The V and J ends lost 1 base and 4 bases, in that order; junction bases with no gene match: 5. Germline CDR1 reads LNHDA; CDR2 reads SQIVND (reference sequence). This CDR3 contains 16 residues. The chain's CDR3 is CASSIAEAGGYNEQFF. The CDR3 DNA follows: TGTGCCAGTAGTATAGCAGAAGCGGGAGGATACAATGAGCAGTTCTTC.

The J gene is TRBJ1-4, the V gene TRBV9; 7 bases are shared with TRBD1. With 4 bases clipped from V and 8 bases from J, the junction kept 11 bases outside the gene matches. CDR1 SGDLS and CDR2 YYNGEE come from the germline V gene. This CDR3 has 15 residues. The CDR3 DNA sequence: TGTGCCAGCAGCACACGGGACAGCCAACGGGAAAAACTGTTTTTT. This sequence encodes CASSTRDSQREKLFF. The full variable domain, in which reference TRBV9 and TRBJ1-4 provide the parts outside the CDR3, is DSGVTQTPKHLITATGQRVTLRCSPRSGDLSVYWYQQSLDQGLQFLIQYYNGEERAKGNILERFSAQQFPDLHSELNLSSLELGDSALYFCASSTRDSQREKLFFGSGTQLSVL.

This sequence joins TRBV9 and TRBJ2-1; TRBD2 matches at 10 bases. CDR3 length: 15 residues. The V and J ends lost 0 bases and 10 bases, in that order; junction bases with no gene match: 7. Germline V gene sequence: CDR1 SGDLS, CDR2 YYNGEE. Here the CDR3 DNA reads TGTGCCAGCAGCGTAGGGGCTAGCGGGAGTAGCGAGCAGTTCTTC. It specifies CASSVGASGSSEQFF.

The chain couples TRBV4-3 to TRBJ1-1, with 7 bases that match TRBD1. V dropped 0 bases and J dropped 2; count of bases not matched to a gene: 9. This CDR3 comprises 17 residues. From germline, CDR1 is LGHNA and CDR2 YSLEER. In DNA form, the CDR3 reads TGCGCCAGCAGCCAAGATGTGACAGGGTCCTTCAACACTGAAGCTTTCTTT. Its translation: CASSQDVTGSFNTEAFF.

The count of this clone is one. J is TRBJ1-6 and V is TRBV6-1; 7 bases line up with TRBD1. The ends lost 0 bases at V and 3 bases at J; junction bases unmatched: 5. The CDR3 loop spans 17 amino acids. Germline V gene sequence: CDR1 MNHNS, CDR2 SASEGT. The CDR3 coding sequence is TGTGCCAGCAGTGAAGCACAGGGACAGAACTATAATTCACCCCTCCACTTT. Amino acid sequence: CASSEAQGQNYNSPLHF.

The rearrangement joins TRBV27 to TRBJ2-3; 8 bases agree with TRBD2. Germline CDR1 MNHEY, CDR2 SMNVEV (reference sequence). The V segment lost 8 bases and the J segment 4 bases; nucleotides outside the gene matches: 8. This CDR3 is 14 amino acids long. CDR3: CASSLAGSPDTQYF. For the CDR3, the DNA is TGTGCCAGCTCCTTAGCGGGGAGCCCAGATACGCAGTATTTT.

This clone is a singleton in its sample. This chain uses TRBV28 with TRBJ1-5, with TRBD1 as a possible D gene (6 bases). The ends were cut back, 3 bases at V and 6 bases at J, with 12 bases in the middle. The CDR3 spans 14 residues. The germline CDR1 and CDR2 sequences are MDHEN and SYDVKM. CDR3 sequence (DNA): TGTGCCAGCAGTTTGTTGAGGGGGGGTCAGCCCCAGCATTTT. Encoded protein: CASSLLRGGQPQHF.

This chain connects TRBV6-1 to TRBJ1-5, with 7 bases fitting TRBD1. The V and J ends lost 3 bases and 0 bases, in that order; junction bases with no gene match: 5. CDR3 length: 16 amino acids. CDR1 is MNHNS, CDR2 SASEGT, per germline. CDR3 coding DNA: TGTGCCAGCAGTGAGCCCAGGGGGAATAGCAATCAGCCCCAGCATTTT. Amino acids: CASSEPRGNSNQPQHF.

The chain combines TRBV18 with TRBJ2-5; a possible D gene is TRBD1 (6 bases). V lost 3 bases to trimming and J lost 3 bases, with 17 bases between them. Germline CDR1 reads KGHSH; CDR2 reads LQKENI. The CDR3 extends over 16 amino acids. CDR3 region: CASSPTPNRVEETQYF. CDR3 bases: TGTGCCAGCTCACCCACTCCAAACAGGGTAGAAGAGACCCAGTACTTC.